This entry lists 20 T cell receptor beta chains sequenced from one sample in a study of shared clonotypes between healthy human individuals. Here immunoSEQ multiplex PCR was the method, and the copy in TCRdb shows in-frame clones only, minus some. The table shows around 2,100,000 clones, with just under 95% occurring only once. Cells designated naive CD8 were CD45RO-negative and were positively selected for CCR7, with terminally differentiated effector memory CD45RA+ cells excluded. Specimen: naive CD8+ T cells sorted from blood. The receptor set was obtained from a young man in good health.

The genes are TRBV4-3 and TRBJ2-3; TRBD1 matches at 8 bases. This CDR3 has 14 residues. Germline V gives CDR1 LGHNA, CDR2 YSLEER. V lost 0 bases and J lost 5; bases outside the gene matches: 1. The CDR3 here is CASSQETGEDTQYF. The DNA for the CDR3 is TGCGCCAGCAGCCAAGAGACAGGGGAAGATACGCAGTATTTT.

The rearrangement joins TRBV4-1 to TRBJ2-5, with D unresolved. Germline values: CDR1 MGHRA, CDR2 YSYEKL. Between the trimmed V and J ends, which lost 0 bases and 2 bases, there was a span of 13 bases. The CDR3 covers 16 residues. The CDR3 reads CASSQEFSLVQETQYF. CDR3 nucleotides: TGCGCCAGCAGCCAAGAATTTAGCCTGGTACAAGAGACCCAGTACTTC.

The V gene is TRBV30, the J gene TRBJ2-7; 11 bases are shared with TRBD2. Germline assignment: CDR1 GTSNPN and CDR2 SVGIG (reference sequence). The trim removed 8 bases at V and 3 bases at J, leaving 3 bases unmatched. This CDR3 comprises 12 residues. In DNA form, the CDR3 reads TGTGCCATCGGGACTAGCGGCTACGAGCAGTACTTC. This encodes CAIGTSGYEQYF.

The rearrangement links TRBV18 to TRBJ2-7, with D possibly matching TRBD1 (5 bases). CDR3 size: 14 residues. Germline V gives CDR1 KGHSH, CDR2 LQKENI. With 2 bases removed from V and 1 base from J, the gap between germline ends came to 9 bases. CDR3 loop: CASSPERQSYEQYF. The DNA for the CDR3 is TGTGCCAGCTCACCAGAACGACAGTCCTACGAGCAGTACTTC.

The chain employs TRBV7-9 and TRBJ2-1; D not certain. V shed 6 bases and J shed 7 bases, with 16 bases lying between them. The germline gives CDR1 SEHNR, CDR2 FQNEAQ (reference sequence). This CDR3 is built from 14 residues. DNA of the CDR3: TGTGCCAGCAGTTCAGGACCTGGGGATAATGAGCAGTTCTTC. The encoded protein is CASSSGPGDNEQFF. The full variable domain, rest sourced from reference TRBV7-9 and TRBJ2-1, is DTGVSQNPRHKITKRGQNVTFRCDPISEHNRLYWYRQTLGQGPEFLTYFQNEAQLEKSRLLSDRFSAERPKGSFSTLEIQRTEQGDSAMYLCASSSGPGDNEQFFGPGTRLTVL.

The V call is TRBV7-9, the J call TRBJ2-7; TRBD2 is a possible D gene (6 bases). CDR3 length: 14 residues. Looked up from germline, CDR1 is SEHNR and CDR2 is FQNEAQ (reference sequence). Trimming stripped 2 bases from V and 7 bases from J, with 15 bases between. The CDR3 sequence: CASSLLPGVGEQYF. The CDR3 DNA reads as TGTGCCAGCAGCTTACTCCCGGGAGTAGGGGAGCAGTACTTC.

V is TRBV7-3 and J is TRBJ2-3; either TRBD1 or TRBD2 may fit D (5 bases each). The germline V gene encodes CDR1 SGHTA and CDR2 FQGTGA. Trimming stripped 4 bases from V and 4 bases from J, with 12 bases between. This CDR3 is built from 14 residues. The CDR3 is CASSSGTSADTQYF. As DNA, the CDR3 is TGTGCCAGCAGCTCTGGGACCTCGGCAGATACGCAGTATTTT.

V is TRBV15 and J is TRBJ2-1; no firm D call. Trimming removed 4 bases at V and 3 bases at J, with 7 bases between. This CDR3 spans 13 amino acids. Germline CDR1 is LNHNV and CDR2 is YYDKDF (reference sequence). CDR3 residues: CATSMEVYNEQFF. DNA of the CDR3: TGTGCCACCAGCATGGAAGTCTACAATGAGCAGTTCTTC.

This chain joins TRBV7-2 and TRBJ2-3, with D perhaps matching TRBD2 (5 bases). CDR1 and CDR2 (germline): SGHTA, FQGNSA. Trimming took 5 bases from V and 3 from J, leaving 12 bases between them. The CDR3 extends over 14 amino acids. CDR3 loop: CASSGELRTDTQYF. For the CDR3, the DNA is TGTGCCAGCAGCGGGGAGTTAAGAACAGATACGCAGTATTTT.

CDR3 sequence: CSVREMEQFF. CDR3 in DNA: TGCAGCGTGCGGGAGATGGAGCAGTTCTTC. This rearrangement joins TRBV29-1 to TRBJ2-1; 7 bases line up with TRBD2. Germline V lookup: CDR1 SQVTM, CDR2 ANQGSEA. Germline trimming cut 6 bases from V and 10 bases from J; bases unmatched to any gene: 3. The CDR3 spans 10 residues.

V gene TRBV29-1 combines with J gene TRBJ1-4; D not certain. This CDR3 has 16 residues. CDR1 is SQVTM, CDR2 ANQGSEA, per germline. Trimming removed 3 bases at V and 3 bases at J, with 17 bases between. CDR3 residues: CSVEDRSSLSNEKLFF. Written as DNA, the CDR3 is TGCAGCGTTGAGGATAGGAGTTCACTCTCTAATGAAAAACTGTTTTTT. Variable domain in full (rest from reference TRBV29-1 and TRBJ1-4): SAVISQKPSRDICQRGTSLTIQCQVDSQVTMMFWYRQQPGQSLTLIATANQGSEATYESGFVIDKFPISRPNLTFSTLTVSNMSPEDSSIYLCSVEDRSSLSNEKLFFGSGTQLSVL.

The CDR3 region is CASSVGGYEQFF. As DNA, the CDR3 is TGTGCCAGCAGCGTAGGAGGATACGAGCAGTTCTTC. This chain connects TRBV9 to TRBJ2-1; unclear D gene. The CDR3 is made up of 12 amino acids. Germline values: CDR1 SGDLS, CDR2 YYNGEE. V was trimmed by 0 bases and J by 10 bases, leaving 8 bases between them.

The V and J genes are TRBV4-1 and TRBJ2-5; D is perhaps TRBD1 or TRBD2 (5 bases each). V lost 3 bases to trimming and J lost 2 bases, with 16 bases between them. CDR1 and CDR2 from the germline V gene are MGHRA and YSYEKL. CDR3 length equals 16 residues. In DNA, the CDR3 is TGCGCCAGCAGCCACCCAGGGACGGCTTCACAAGAGACCCAGTACTTC. As protein: CASSHPGTASQETQYF.

This chain links TRBV7-2 with TRBJ2-7; D is ambiguous. The length of the CDR3 is 13 residues. V lost 2 bases, J lost 6 bases, and 11 bases lay in between. CDR1 and CDR2 from the germline V gene are SGHTA and FQGNSA. CDR3 in amino acids: CASSLPLGTEQYF. The CDR3, as DNA: TGTGCCAGCAGCTTACCTTTAGGTACCGAGCAGTACTTC.

The CDR3 here is CASSEDGVVYGYTF. The CDR3 DNA follows: TGTGCCAGCAGTGAAGACGGGGTCGTCTATGGCTACACCTTC. The chain employs TRBV2 and TRBJ1-2; D is unclear. V was pared by 1 base and J by 4 bases, with 10 bases between. CDR1 and CDR2 from the germline V gene are SNHLY and FYNNEI. The CDR3 extends over 14 amino acids.

With regard to this clone: Other nucleotide sequences in the sample specify the same CDR3. The chain joins TRBV27 to TRBJ1-6, with 8 positions matching TRBD1. V lost 5 bases and J lost 6; bases outside the gene matches: 12. Germline lookup yields CDR1 MNHEY and CDR2 SMNVEV (reference sequence). This CDR3 has 17 residues. The CDR3 spells CASSPGPGTGSNSPLHF. CDR3 sequence (DNA): TGTGCCAGCAGTCCGGGGCCCGGGACAGGTAGTAATTCACCCCTCCACTTT.

This sequence joins TRBV28 and TRBJ1-1; 8 bases are a match to TRBD1. The germline V gene encodes CDR1 MDHEN and CDR2 SYDVKM. V dropped 7 bases and J dropped 5; count of bases not matched to a gene: 6. There are 13 residues in the CDR3. The CDR3 protein is CASTGTGWTEAFF. The DNA of the CDR3 is TGTGCCAGCACCGGGACAGGCTGGACTGAAGCTTTCTTT.

Comments on this clone: Different DNA sequences within this sample yield the same CDR3. The chain uses TRBV4-3 and TRBJ1-1; no definite D call. The CDR3 sequence is 14 residues long. CDR1 and CDR2 (germline): LGHNA, YSLEER. V lost 1 base, J lost 4 bases, and 10 bases lay in between. The CDR3 region has the DNA TGCGCCAGCAGCCAAGTAGAGGGTGGCACTGAAGCTTTCTTT. Its translation: CASSQVEGGTEAFF.

This chain uses TRBV7-2 with TRBJ2-3; possible D gene TRBD1, 6 bases. The germline V and J ends were trimmed by 4 bases and 4 bases, with 21 bases remaining between them. Looked up from germline, CDR1 is SGHTA and CDR2 is FQGNSA. The CDR3 is 17 residues long. In nucleotides, the CDR3 is TGTGCCAGCAGCTCGCCTCAGGGGCCCGGACGGGCAGATACGCAGTATTTT. It yields the protein CASSSPQGPGRADTQYF.

The chain has TRBV4-3 and TRBJ1-5; D gene uncertain. Germline CDR1 reads LGHNA; CDR2 reads YSLEER. Trimming removed 4 bases from V and 1 base from J, with 11 bases in between. This CDR3 has 15 residues. The CDR3 region has the DNA TGCGCCAGCAGCCCTTGGCGGGAGAGCAATCAGCCCCAGCATTTT. It yields the protein CASSPWRESNQPQHF.